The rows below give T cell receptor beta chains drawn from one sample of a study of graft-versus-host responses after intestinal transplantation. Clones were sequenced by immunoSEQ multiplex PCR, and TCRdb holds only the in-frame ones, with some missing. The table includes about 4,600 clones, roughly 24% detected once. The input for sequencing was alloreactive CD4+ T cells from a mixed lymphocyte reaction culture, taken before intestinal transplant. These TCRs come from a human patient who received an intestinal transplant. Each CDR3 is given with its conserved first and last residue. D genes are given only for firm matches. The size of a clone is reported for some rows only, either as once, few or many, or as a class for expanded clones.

TGTGCCAGCAGCTTCGACGGATTACCCTACGAGCAGTACTTC | CASSFDGLPYEQYF | - | TRBJ2-7 | few | TRBV6-5
TGTGCCAGCAGCTTATTCGGGACTAGCGCGAGCACAGATACGCAGTATTTT | CASSLFGTSASTDTQYF | TRBD2 | TRBJ2-3 | - | TRBV7-3
TGTGCCAGCAGCTTAGACGGGACAGACTACAATGAGCAGTTCTTC | CASSLDGTDYNEQFF | TRBD1 | TRBJ2-1 | once | TRBV7-2
TGTGCCAGCAGCTGTTTAGCGGGGGGTTACGAGCAGTACTTC | CASSCLAGGYEQYF | TRBD2 | TRBJ2-7 | few | TRBV5-4
TGTGCCAGTAGGACTAGCGGGAGCTACAATGAGCAGTTCTTC | CASRTSGSYNEQFF | TRBD2 | TRBJ2-1 | few | TRBV19
TGTGCCAGCAGCCAAGGCGGAAGACGAGGCTTCTATGGCTACACCTTC | CASSQGGRRGFYGYTF | - | TRBJ1-2 | few | TRBV4-2
TGTGCCAGCAGTTACGTGGGGTCCCTCCACTTT | CASSYVGSLHF | - | TRBJ1-6 | few | TRBV6-9
TGTGCCAGCAGTTACGGAGTGGTGGGAGAGACCCAGTACTTC | CASSYGVVGETQYF | - | TRBJ2-5 | few | TRBV6-5
TGTGCCAGCAGTCCTACGGGACTTAGCACCTACGAGCAGTACTTC | CASSPTGLSTYEQYF | - | TRBJ2-7 | medium-sized | TRBV6-1
TGTGCCATCTCCGGGACGGGGGATTCACCCCTCCACTTT | CAISGTGDSPLHF | - | TRBJ1-6 | medium-sized | TRBV6-6
TGCGCCAGCAGCCCCCCGGCAAGGGCCTACGAGCAGTACTTC | CASSPPARAYEQYF | - | TRBJ2-7 | large | TRBV5-1
TGTGCCAGCAGCTTGGAACACGGGTACAGTCTTCGTTATGGCTACACCTTC | CASSLEHGYSLRYGYTF | - | TRBJ1-2 | medium-sized | TRBV5-4
TGTGCCAGCAGCTTATGGCGGAGCCCGGGGGGCTACACCTTC | CASSLWRSPGGYTF | - | TRBJ1-2 | - | TRBV7-9